These 11 T cell receptor beta chains originate from one sample sequenced in a study of CD8 T cells in Susac syndrome. Random hexamers were used to reverse transcribe about 0.45 to 1 ug of RNA. One entry per CDR3 protein results from TCRdb running MiXCR on the immunoSEQ multiplex PCR reads. In the table there are around 170,000 distinct CDR3 sequences, 95% of which are singletons. Sequencing was performed on CD8+ T cells from PBMCs. These TCRs come from a human donor with Susac syndrome.

The V call is TRBV29-1, the J call TRBJ2-6; D is perhaps TRBD2 (7 bases). V was trimmed by 4 bases and J by 4 bases, leaving 17 bases between them. CDR1 SQVTM and CDR2 ANQGSEA come from the germline V gene. This CDR3 is built from 16 residues. CDR3 region: CSVGVGGAPGANVLTF. In nucleotides, the CDR3 is TGCAGCGTTGGGGTGGGGGGGGCGCCCGGGGCCAACGTCCTGACTTTC.

This sequence joins TRBV11-2 and TRBJ2-1; D remains unclear. V was clipped by 3 bases and J by 5 bases, with 8 bases between them. Per germline, CDR1 SGHAT and CDR2 FQNNGV. The CDR3 runs to 13 residues. The CDR3, as DNA: TGTGCCAGCAGCTTGCAGGAGCACAATGAGCAGTTCTTC. This codes for CASSLQEHNEQFF. Complete variable domain (other parts from reference TRBV11-2 and TRBJ2-1): EAGVAQSPRYKIIEKRQSVAFWCNPISGHATLYWYQQILGQGPKLLIQFQNNGVVDDSQLPKDRFSAERLKGVDSTLKIQPAKLEDSAVYLCASSLQEHNEQFFGPGTRLTVL.

CDR3 amino acids: CAISESGSTYEQYF. CDR3 DNA sequence: TGTGCCATCAGTGAGTCTGGCAGTACCTACGAGCAGTACTTC. The V call is TRBV10-3, the J call TRBJ2-7; D remains ambiguous. Germline V lookup: CDR1 ENHRY, CDR2 SYGVKD. Trimming shortened V by 0 bases and J by 2 bases, and 8 bases separated the two germline ends. CDR3 length: 14 residues.

This clonotype was detected once. This chain connects TRBV25-1 to TRBJ2-1; D is possibly TRBD1 (6 bases). CDR3 length: 13 amino acids. Deletions cut 4 bases from V and 5 bases from J, with 9 bases between. Per the germline V gene, CDR1 is MGHDK and CDR2 is SYGVNS. The CDR3 sequence is CASSAGTNNEQFF. In DNA form, the CDR3 reads TGTGCCAGCAGTGCCGGGACAAACAATGAGCAGTTCTTC.

The J gene is TRBJ2-2, the V gene TRBV7-8, with TRBD1 as a possible D gene (5 bases). This CDR3 spans 16 amino acids. CDR1 is SGHVS, CDR2 FQNEAQ, per germline. The ends were cut back, 1 base at V and 1 base at J, with 10 bases in the middle. CDR3 amino acids: CASSLGDRLNTGELFF. Here the CDR3 DNA reads TGTGCCAGCAGCTTAGGAGACAGATTGAACACCGGGGAGCTGTTTTTT. Full variable domain (missing parts from reference TRBV7-8 and TRBJ2-2): GAGVSQSPRYKVAKRGQDVALRCDPISGHVSLFWYQQALGQGPEFLTYFQNEAQLDKSGLPSDRFFAERPEGSVSTLKIQRTQQEDSAVYLCASSLGDRLNTGELFFGEGSRLTVL.

The rearrangement uses TRBV10-2 and TRBJ2-5; perhaps TRBD1 as D (6 bases). Trimming stripped 8 bases from V and 7 bases from J, with 14 bases between. Germline CDR1 and CDR2: WSHSY and SAAADI. CDR3 size: 12 residues. CDR3 region: CASWPEQGTQYF. Written as DNA, the CDR3 is TGCGCCAGCTGGCCAGAACAGGGGACCCAGTACTTC.

The chain recombines TRBV5-6 with TRBJ2-7; D unresolved. Trimming stripped 4 bases from V and 0 bases from J, with 17 bases between. CDR1 is SGHDT, CDR2 YYEEEE, per germline. The CDR3 consists of 16 residues. CDR3: CASSMLTVGFSYEQYF. The CDR3 DNA is TGTGCCAGCAGCATGCTGACGGTGGGGTTCTCCTACGAGCAGTACTTC.

CDR3 bases: TGCGCCAGCAGGGAGGGCCCTGGGGCCAACGTCCTGACTTTC. It codes for CASREGPGANVLTF. The gene calls are TRBV4-1 and TRBJ2-6, with TRBD2 as a possible D gene (6 bases). The germline V and J ends were trimmed by 6 bases and 2 bases, with 8 bases remaining between them. Germline V CDR1 and CDR2: MGHRA, YSYEKL. The CDR3 runs to 14 residues.

The rearrangement joins TRBV6-6 to TRBJ2-7; either TRBD1 or TRBD2 may supply D (6 bases each). There are 13 residues in the CDR3. The V end lost 5 bases, the J end lost 5 bases, and 13 bases lay between the germline ends. The germline V gene has CDR1 MNHNY and CDR2 SVGAGI (reference sequence). The CDR3 spells CASSRGVFDEQYF. The DNA for the CDR3 is TGTGCCAGCAGTAGGGGGGTATTCGACGAGCAGTACTTC.

The V call is TRBV28, the J call TRBJ2-7, with 7 bases fitting TRBD1. The CDR3 extends over 15 amino acids. V gave up 2 bases and J gave up 7 bases; unmatched junction bases: 11. The germline gives CDR1 MDHEN, CDR2 SYDVKM. In nucleotides, the CDR3 is TGTGCCAGCAGTTTACCCTGGGACAGCCCGCGGGAGCAGTACTTC. Residues: CASSLPWDSPREQYF.

V and J are TRBV12-3 or TRBV12-4 and TRBJ2-1; D is possibly TRBD2 (6 bases). The CDR3 runs 14 residues. The V and J ends lost 7 bases and 0 bases respectively, with 10 bases between them. The CDR3 spells CASTATSSYNEQFF. CDR3 coding DNA: TGTGCCAGCACCGCGACTAGCTCCTACAATGAGCAGTTCTTC.